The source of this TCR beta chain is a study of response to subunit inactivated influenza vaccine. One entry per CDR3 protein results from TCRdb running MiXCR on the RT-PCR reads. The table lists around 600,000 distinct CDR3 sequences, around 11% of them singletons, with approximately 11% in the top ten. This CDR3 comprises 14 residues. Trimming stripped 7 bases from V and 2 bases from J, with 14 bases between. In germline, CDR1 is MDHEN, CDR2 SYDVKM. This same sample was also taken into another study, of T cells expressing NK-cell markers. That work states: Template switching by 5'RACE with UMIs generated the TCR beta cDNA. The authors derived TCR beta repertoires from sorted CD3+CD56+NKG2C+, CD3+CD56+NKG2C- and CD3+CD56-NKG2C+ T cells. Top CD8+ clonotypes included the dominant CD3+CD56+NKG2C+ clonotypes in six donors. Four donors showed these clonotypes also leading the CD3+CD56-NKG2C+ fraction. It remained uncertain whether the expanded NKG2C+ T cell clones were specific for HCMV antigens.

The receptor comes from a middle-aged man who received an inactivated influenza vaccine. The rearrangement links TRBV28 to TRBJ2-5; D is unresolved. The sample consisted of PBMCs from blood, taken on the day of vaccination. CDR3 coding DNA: TGTGCCAGCACCGACCGGACCCAACAAGAGACCCAGTACTTC. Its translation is CASTDRTQQETQYF.